This T cell receptor beta chain originates from a study of T cells in pancreatic ductal adenocarcinoma. General study findings and limits: Tumor-versus-blood clonality comparisons may be biased toward lower tumor diversity. Tumor samples had fewer productive templates and roughly 7.7-fold fewer unique clonotypes than blood. The resected pancreatic cancer cohort was biased toward the minority with early-stage disease. Mean clonality was approximately 0.11 in tumors and about 0.07 in blood, not significantly different.

Libraries were prepared by immunoSEQ multiplex PCR; TCRdb keeps only in-frame clonotypes and omits some of them. The sample records fewer than 20,000 clones, roughly 89% being singletons. Selected pancreatic ductal adenocarcinoma patients had undergone surgery without neoadjuvant therapy. On this clone itself: As yet, its antigen is unknown.

The TCR sequence derives from a human donor with pancreatic ductal adenocarcinoma. Sequencing was performed on PBMCs.

The CDR3, as DNA: TGTGCCAGCAGCTTGGAGAGGGGAAACAGGGAGCTGTTTTTT. Its translation is CASSLERGNRELFF. This chain uses TRBV5-4 with TRBJ2-2; D might be TRBD1 or TRBD2, each matching 5 bases. From germline, CDR1 is SGHNT and CDR2 YYREEE (reference sequence). There are 14 residues in the CDR3. The V and J ends lost 0 bases and 9 bases respectively, with 12 bases between them.